This T cell receptor (beta chain) was sequenced during a study of CD8+ T cells in alopecia areata. The wider study: The study gave treated patients oral tofacitinib at 5 to 10 mg twice daily. The authors scored treated patients' severity by affected scalp percentage. Overall study findings and caveats: Many expanded lesional clones persisted during tofacitinib (in both scalp and blood). In scalp samples, resident alphabeta T cells of normal skin are also sequenced.

To note about this clone: Antigen: not known.

RNA extraction was followed by reverse transcription into cDNA, which acted as the sequencing template. The protocol was immunoSEQ multiplex PCR, while the TCRdb copy is restricted to in-frame clones and leaves out a portion. The sample has around 99,000 clones; over 80% are singletons. With 4 bases clipped from V and 6 bases from J, the junction kept 9 bases outside the gene matches. The CDR3 loop spans 13 amino acids. Germline assignment: CDR1 SQVTM and CDR2 ANQGSEA. Treatment denoted: oral pan-JAK inhibitor, 5-10 mg twice daily. The clonotype comes from a human donor with alopecia areata. Sequenced material: CD8+ T cells sorted from blood, taken at week 24, from a patient treated with tofacitinib. The rearrangement joins TRBV29-1 to TRBJ2-7, with 7 bases aligning to TRBD1. CDR3 in DNA: TGCAGCGTTGGCCAGGGGGATCTAGGCGAGCAGTACTTC. As protein: CSVGQGDLGEQYF.